This T cell receptor beta chain is from a study of blood T cell repertoires in COVID-19. Study overall: Nucleic acid was either cDNA or gDNA, and it came from T cells, B-cell-depleted T cells, or PBMCs.

V was shortened by 4 bases and J by 0 bases, with 10 bases between the two germline ends. Germline assignment: CDR1 SNHLY and CDR2 FYNNEI. The length of the CDR3 is 15 residues. Within the 2 weeks before study entry, each person in the exposed group met a COVID-19 case. In the authors' workflow: Estimated nucleated cell counts came from reference gene primer amplification. Produced via immunoSEQ multiplex PCR; TCRdb's table is partial and in-frame only. The V and J calls and clone size are taken from that table; D and trimming were inferred from the DNA. The sample carries more than 250,000 clones, roughly 80% recorded once.

The TCR was taken from a man aged 35 to 55 who had been exposed to COVID-19. V gene TRBV2 combines with J gene TRBJ1-3; possibly TRBD1 for D (6 bases). Sequenced sample: PBMCs or T cells enriched from blood (not recorded which). The CDR3 reads CASSAGGFSGNTIYF. CDR3 DNA sequence: TGTGCCAGCAGTGCGGGGGGCTTCTCTGGAAACACCATATATTTT.